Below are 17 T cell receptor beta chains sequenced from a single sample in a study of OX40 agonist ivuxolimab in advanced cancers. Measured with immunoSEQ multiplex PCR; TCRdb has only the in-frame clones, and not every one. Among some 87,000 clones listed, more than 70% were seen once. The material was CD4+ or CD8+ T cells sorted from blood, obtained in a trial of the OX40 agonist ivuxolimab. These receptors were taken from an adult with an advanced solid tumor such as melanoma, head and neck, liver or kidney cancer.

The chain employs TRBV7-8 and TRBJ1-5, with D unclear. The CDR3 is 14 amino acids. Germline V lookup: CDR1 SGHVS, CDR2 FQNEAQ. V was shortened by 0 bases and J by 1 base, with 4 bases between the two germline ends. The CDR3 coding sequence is TGTGCCAGCAGCTTAGCGCGAAGCAATCAGCCCCAGCATTTT. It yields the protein CASSLARSNQPQHF. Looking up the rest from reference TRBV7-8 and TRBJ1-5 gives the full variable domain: GAGVSQSPRYKVAKRGQDVALRCDPISGHVSLFWYQQALGQGPEFLTYFQNEAQLDKSGLPSDRFFAERPEGSVSTLKIQRTQQEDSAVYLCASSLARSNQPQHFGDGTRLSIL.

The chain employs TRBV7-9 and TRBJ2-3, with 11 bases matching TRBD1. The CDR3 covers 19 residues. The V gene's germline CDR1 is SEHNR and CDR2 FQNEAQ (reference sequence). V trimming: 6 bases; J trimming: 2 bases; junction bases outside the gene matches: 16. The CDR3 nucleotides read TGTGCCAGCAGTTCCACCGGGACAGGGGGATCGCGCTTCACAGATACGCAGTATTTT. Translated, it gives CASSSTGTGGSRFTDTQYF.

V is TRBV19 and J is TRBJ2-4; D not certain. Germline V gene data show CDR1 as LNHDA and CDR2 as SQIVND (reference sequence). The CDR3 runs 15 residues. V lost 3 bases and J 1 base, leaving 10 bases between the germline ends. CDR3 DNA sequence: TGTGCCAGTAGTATTCCGGGTTTCGCCAAAAACATTCAGTACTTC. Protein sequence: CASSIPGFAKNIQYF.

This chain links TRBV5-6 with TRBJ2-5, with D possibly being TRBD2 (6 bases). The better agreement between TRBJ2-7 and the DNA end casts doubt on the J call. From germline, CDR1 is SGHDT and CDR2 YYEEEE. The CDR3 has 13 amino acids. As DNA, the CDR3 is TGTGCCAGCAGCTTAACTAGCCGGTACGAGCAGTACTTC. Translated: CASSLTSRYEQYF.

The DNA for the CDR3 is TGCGCCAGCAGCTTGGAAGGCAGACCCACAGATACGCAGTATTTT. Its protein product is CASSLEGRPTDTQYF. V usage is TRBV5-1 and J usage is TRBJ2-3; D is uncertain. The CDR3 covers 15 residues. Trimming removed 0 bases from V and 2 bases from J, with 10 bases in between. The germline CDR1 and CDR2 sequences are SGHRS and YFSETQ.

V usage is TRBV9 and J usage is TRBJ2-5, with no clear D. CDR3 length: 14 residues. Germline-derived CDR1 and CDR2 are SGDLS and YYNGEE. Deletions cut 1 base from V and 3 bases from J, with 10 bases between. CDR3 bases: TGTGCCAGCAGCGTAAGGTCAGACAAAGAGACCCAGTACTTC. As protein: CASSVRSDKETQYF.

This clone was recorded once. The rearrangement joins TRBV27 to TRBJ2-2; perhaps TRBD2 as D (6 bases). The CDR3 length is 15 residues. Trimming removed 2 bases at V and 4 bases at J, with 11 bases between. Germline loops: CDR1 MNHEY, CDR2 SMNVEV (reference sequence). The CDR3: CASSLAGPFTGELFF. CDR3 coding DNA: TGTGCCAGCAGTTTAGCGGGACCCTTCACCGGGGAGCTGTTTTTT.

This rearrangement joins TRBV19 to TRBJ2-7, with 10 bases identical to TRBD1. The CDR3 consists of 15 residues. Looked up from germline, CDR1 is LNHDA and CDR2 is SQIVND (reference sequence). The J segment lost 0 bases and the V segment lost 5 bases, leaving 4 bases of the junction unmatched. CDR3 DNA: TGTGCCAGTAGTCCTGGGACAGGGGTCTCCTACGAGCAGTACTTC. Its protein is CASSPGTGVSYEQYF. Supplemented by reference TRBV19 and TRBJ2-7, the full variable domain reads DGGITQSPKYLFRKEGQNVTLSCEQNLNHDAMYWYRQDPGQGLRLIYYSQIVNDFQKGDIAEGYSVSREKKESFPLTVTSAQKNPTAFYLCASSPGTGVSYEQYFGPGTRLTVT.

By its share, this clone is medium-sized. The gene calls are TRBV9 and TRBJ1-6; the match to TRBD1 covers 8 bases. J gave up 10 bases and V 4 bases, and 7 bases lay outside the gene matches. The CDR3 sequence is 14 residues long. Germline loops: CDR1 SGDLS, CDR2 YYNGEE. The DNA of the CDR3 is TGTGCCAGCAGCCCTGGACAGGGAGGATCACCCCTCCACTTT. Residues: CASSPGQGGSPLHF.

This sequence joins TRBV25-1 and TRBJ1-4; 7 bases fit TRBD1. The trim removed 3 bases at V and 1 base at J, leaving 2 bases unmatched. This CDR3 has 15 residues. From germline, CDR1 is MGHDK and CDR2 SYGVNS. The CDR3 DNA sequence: TGTGCCAGCAGTGATGACAGGGTAACTAATGAAAAACTGTTTTTT. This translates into CASSDDRVTNEKLFF.

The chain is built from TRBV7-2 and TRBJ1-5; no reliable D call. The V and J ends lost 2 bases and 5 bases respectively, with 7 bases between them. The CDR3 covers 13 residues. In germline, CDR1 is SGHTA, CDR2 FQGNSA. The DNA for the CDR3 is TGTGCCAGCAGCTTAATGGGCGATCAGCCCCAGCATTTT. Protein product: CASSLMGDQPQHF.

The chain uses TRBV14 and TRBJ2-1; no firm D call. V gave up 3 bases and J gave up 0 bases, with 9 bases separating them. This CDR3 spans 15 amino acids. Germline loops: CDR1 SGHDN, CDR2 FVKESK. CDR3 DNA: TGTGCCAGCAGCCAGCGAATCGGCTCCTACAATGAGCAGTTCTTC. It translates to CASSQRIGSYNEQFF.

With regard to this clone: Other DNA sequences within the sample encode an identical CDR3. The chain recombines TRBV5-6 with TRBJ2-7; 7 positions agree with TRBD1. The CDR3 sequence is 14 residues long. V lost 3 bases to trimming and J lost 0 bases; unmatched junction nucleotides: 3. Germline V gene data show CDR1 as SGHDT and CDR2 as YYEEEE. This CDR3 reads CASSWTGPSYEQYF. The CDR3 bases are TGTGCCAGCAGCTGGACAGGTCCCTCCTACGAGCAGTACTTC.

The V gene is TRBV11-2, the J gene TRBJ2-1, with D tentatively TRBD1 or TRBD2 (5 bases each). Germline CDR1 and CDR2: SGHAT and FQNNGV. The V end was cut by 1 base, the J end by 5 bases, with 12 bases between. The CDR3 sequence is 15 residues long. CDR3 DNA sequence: TGTGCCAGCAGCTTAGGGCCCTTGGGGGACAATGAGCAGTTCTTC. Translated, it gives CASSLGPLGDNEQFF.

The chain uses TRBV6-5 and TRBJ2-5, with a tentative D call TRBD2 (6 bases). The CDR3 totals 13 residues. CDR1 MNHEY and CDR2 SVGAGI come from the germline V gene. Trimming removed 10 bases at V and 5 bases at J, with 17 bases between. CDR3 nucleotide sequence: TGTGCCACCGGGACTTCACGGGGGGAGACCCAGTACTTC. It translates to CATGTSRGETQYF.

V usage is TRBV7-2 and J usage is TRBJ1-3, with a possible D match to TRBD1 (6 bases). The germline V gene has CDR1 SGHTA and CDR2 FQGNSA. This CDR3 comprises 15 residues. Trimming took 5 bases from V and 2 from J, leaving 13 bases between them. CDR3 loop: CASSPNRAAGNTIYF. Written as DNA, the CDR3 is TGTGCCAGCAGCCCCAACAGGGCTGCTGGAAACACCATATATTTT.

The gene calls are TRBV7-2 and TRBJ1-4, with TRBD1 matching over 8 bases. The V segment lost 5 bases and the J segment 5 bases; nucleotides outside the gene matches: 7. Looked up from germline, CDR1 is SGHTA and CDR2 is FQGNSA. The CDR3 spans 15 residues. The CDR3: CASSAMTGVNEKLFF. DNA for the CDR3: TGTGCCAGCAGCGCAATGACAGGGGTAAATGAAAAACTGTTTTTT. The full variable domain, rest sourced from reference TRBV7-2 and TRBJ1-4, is GAGVSQSPSNKVTEKGKDVELRCDPISGHTALYWYRQSLGQGLEFLIYFQGNSAPDKSGLPSDRFSAERTGGSVSTLTIQRTQQEDSAVYLCASSAMTGVNEKLFFGSGTQLSVL.